This T cell receptor (beta chain) is drawn from a study of human T cells and chemical hapten exposure. Study information: Small differences in pooled library volume mainly drove the variation in TCR yields per sample. Study outcomes and limitations: There was no change with DPC sensitization in TCRs above 1 in 1000 frequency.

Note on this clonotype: Its antigen remains unidentified.

Time point of the sample: healthy volunteer bleed at 6 weeks. Blood, whole and unfractionated, served as the source for total RNA extraction. Germline CDR1 reads DFQATT; CDR2 reads SNEGSKA (reference sequence). V lost 6 bases to trimming and J lost 2 bases; unmatched junction nucleotides: 7. This CDR3 contains 14 residues. The library attached unique molecular identifiers to individual cDNA molecules. From the RACE reads, TCRdb called clonotypes with MiXCR, one entry per CDR3 protein. Of under 90,000 distinct CDR3 sequences in the sample, 8.6% were seen once. V usage is TRBV20-1 and J usage is TRBJ2-7; the match to TRBD2 covers 10 bases. The TCR comes from a male donor in good health. Some clones in this sample may be carry-over from other donors' samples. The sequenced material came from whole blood. Written as DNA, the CDR3 is TGCAGTGCGGAAAGCGGGAGGGCTACCTACGAGCAGTACTTC. This sequence encodes CSAESGRATYEQYF.